This T cell receptor beta chain was sequenced for a study of blood T cell repertoires in COVID-19. Study context: COVID-19 samples from acute and convalescent phases originated in the United States, Italy and Spain. In each case, the material was cDNA or gDNA derived from T cells, B-cell-depleted T cells, or PBMCs.

Per germline, CDR1 SGHRS and CDR2 YFSETQ. V lost 1 base to trimming and J lost 9 bases; unmatched junction nucleotides: 13. This CDR3 spans 15 amino acids. Recruits, aged 18 to 89 years, lived in 25 or so US areas. In the original processing: Amplification of reference gene primers was used by the study to estimate nucleated cell counts. Produced via immunoSEQ multiplex PCR; TCRdb's table is partial and in-frame only. That table gives V, J and clone size, and the DNA gave D and trimming. Among roughly 300,000 clones listed, 80% to 90% were seen once. The rearrangement links TRBV5-1 to TRBJ2-7; 7 bases match TRBD2. The receptor comes from a woman between 40 and 55 years old with acute COVID-19. The material sequenced was PBMCs or T cells enriched from blood (not recorded which). CDR3 in DNA: TGCGCCAGCAGCTTGCAATCCAGCGGGGAGATTCGGCAGTACTTC. As protein: CASSLQSSGEIRQYF.